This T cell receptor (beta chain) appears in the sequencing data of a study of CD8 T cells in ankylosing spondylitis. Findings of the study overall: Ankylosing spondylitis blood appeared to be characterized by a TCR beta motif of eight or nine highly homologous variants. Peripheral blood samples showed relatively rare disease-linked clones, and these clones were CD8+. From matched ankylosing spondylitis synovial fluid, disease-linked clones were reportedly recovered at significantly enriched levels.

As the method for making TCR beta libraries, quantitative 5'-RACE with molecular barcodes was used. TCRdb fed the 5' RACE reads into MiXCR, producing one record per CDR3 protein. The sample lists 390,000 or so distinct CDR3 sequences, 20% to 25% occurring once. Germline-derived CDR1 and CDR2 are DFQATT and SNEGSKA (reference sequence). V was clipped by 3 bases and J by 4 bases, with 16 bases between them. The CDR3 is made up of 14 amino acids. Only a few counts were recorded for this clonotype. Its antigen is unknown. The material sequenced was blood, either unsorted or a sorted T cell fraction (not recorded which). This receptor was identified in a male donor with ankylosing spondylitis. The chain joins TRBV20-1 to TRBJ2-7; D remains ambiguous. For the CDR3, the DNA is TGCAGTGCTAGTCCTCGCCTCCTTGGATACGAGCAGTACTTC. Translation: CSASPRLLGYEQYF.